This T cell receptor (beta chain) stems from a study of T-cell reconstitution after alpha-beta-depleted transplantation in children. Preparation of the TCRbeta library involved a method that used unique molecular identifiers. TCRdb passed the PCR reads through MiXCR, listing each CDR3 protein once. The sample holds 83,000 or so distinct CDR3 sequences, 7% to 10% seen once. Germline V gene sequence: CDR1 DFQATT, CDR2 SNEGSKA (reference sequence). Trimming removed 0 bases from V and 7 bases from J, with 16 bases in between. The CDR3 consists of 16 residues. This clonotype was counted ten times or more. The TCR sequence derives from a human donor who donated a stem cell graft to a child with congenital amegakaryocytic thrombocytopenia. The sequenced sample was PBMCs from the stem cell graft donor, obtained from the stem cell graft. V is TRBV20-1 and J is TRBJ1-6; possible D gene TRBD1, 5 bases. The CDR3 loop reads CSARDGRGMDNSPLHF. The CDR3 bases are TGCAGTGCTAGAGATGGGCGGGGGATGGACAATTCACCCCTCCACTTT.